Detailed here is one T cell receptor (beta chain). The target antigen is unknown. This entry belongs to a study of vaccination effects on CD4 cells after COVID-19. As for the study in general: After the second dose, samples were taken at median day 72.

Generated by immunoSEQ multiplex PCR, the TCRdb table keeps only in-frame clones and is missing some. The data contain approximately 61,000 clones, about three quarters of them seen just once; the ten biggest clones take up 1.2%. Expansion with viral peptide pools was applied to antigen-specific CD4+ T cells by the ViraFEST assay prior to sequencing. Culture lasted over 9 days before CD4+ T cell isolation. The cohort was immunized with two doses of either the BNT162b2 or mRNA-1273 vaccine. The CDR3 is 13 residues long. The germline CDR1 and CDR2 sequences are GTSNPN and SVGIG (reference sequence). V gave up 3 bases and J gave up 3 bases, with 11 bases separating them.

The TCR comes from a human donor who received a COVID-19 vaccine. Sequencing was performed on CD4+ T cells from PBMCs cultured with HCoV-229E spike peptides, taken after COVID-19 vaccination. This chain links TRBV30 with TRBJ1-1, with D tentatively TRBD1 (5 bases). CDR3 DNA sequence: TGTGCCTGGAGGGATCAGGGCTACACTGAAGCTTTCTTT. Translated: CAWRDQGYTEAFF.